The clone carrying this T cell receptor beta chain was seen only once. What it recognizes is unknown. Method: immunoSEQ multiplex PCR; TCRdb's copy keeps in-frame clones and lacks some. The table records about 50,000 clones, about 93% of them present only once. The entry originates in a study of siplizumab effects on memory and regulatory T cells. The CDR3 spans 15 residues. The V gene end was trimmed by 6 bases and the J gene end by 2 bases; junction bases not matched to a gene: 4. Germline V gene lookup returns CDR1 WSHSY and CDR2 SAAADI. Study-wide findings and caveats: Treg origin accounted for an average of around 69% of mappable alloreactive CD4+ clones with siplizumab and about 30% in controls.

This clonotype originated in a human donor in good health. This sequence joins TRBV10-2 and TRBJ2-6, with 7 bases matching TRBD1. The sample taken for sequencing was CD8+ T cells sorted from blood. In nucleotides, the CDR3 is TGCGCCAGCAGCTTTACAGGGGCTGGGGCCAACGTCCTGACTTTC. Translation: CASSFTGAGANVLTF.